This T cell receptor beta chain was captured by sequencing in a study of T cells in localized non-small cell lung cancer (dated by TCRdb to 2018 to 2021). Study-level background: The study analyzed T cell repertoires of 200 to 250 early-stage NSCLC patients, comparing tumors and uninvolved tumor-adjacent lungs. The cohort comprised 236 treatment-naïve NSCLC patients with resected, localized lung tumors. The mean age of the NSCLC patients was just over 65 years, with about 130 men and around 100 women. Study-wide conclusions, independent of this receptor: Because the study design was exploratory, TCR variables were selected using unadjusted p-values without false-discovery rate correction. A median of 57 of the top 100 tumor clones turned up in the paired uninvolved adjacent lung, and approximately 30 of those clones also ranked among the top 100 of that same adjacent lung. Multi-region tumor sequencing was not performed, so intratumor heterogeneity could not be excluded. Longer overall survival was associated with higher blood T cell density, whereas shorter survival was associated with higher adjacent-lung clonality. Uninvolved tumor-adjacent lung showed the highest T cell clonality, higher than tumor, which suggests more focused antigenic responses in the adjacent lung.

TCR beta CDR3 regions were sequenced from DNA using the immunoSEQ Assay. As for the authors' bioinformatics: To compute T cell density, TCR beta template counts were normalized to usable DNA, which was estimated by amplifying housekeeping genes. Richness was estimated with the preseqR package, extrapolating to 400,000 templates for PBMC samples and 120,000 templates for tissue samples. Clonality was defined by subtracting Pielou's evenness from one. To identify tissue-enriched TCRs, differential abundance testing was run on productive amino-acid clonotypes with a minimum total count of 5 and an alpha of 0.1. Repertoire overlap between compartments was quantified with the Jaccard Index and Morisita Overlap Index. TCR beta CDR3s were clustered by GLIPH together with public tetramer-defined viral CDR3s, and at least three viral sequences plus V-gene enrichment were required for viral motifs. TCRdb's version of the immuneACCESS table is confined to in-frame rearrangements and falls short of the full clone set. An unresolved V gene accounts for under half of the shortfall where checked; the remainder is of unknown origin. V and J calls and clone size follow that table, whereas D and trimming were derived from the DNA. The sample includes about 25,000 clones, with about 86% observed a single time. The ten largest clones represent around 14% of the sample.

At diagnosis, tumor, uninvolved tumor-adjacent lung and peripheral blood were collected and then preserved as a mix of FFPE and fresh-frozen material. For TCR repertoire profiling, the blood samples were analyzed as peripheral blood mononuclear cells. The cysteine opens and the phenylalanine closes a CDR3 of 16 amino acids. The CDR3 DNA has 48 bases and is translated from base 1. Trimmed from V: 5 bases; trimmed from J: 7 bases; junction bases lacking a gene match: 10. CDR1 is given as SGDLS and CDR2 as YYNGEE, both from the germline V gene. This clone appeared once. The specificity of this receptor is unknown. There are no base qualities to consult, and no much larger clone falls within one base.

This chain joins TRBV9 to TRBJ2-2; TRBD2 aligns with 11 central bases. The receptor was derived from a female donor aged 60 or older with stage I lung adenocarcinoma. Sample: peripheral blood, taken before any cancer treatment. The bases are TGTGCCAGCAGTCTTAGCGGGAGGGCCCTCGTCGGGGAGCTGTTTTTT. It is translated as CASSLSGRALVGELFF.